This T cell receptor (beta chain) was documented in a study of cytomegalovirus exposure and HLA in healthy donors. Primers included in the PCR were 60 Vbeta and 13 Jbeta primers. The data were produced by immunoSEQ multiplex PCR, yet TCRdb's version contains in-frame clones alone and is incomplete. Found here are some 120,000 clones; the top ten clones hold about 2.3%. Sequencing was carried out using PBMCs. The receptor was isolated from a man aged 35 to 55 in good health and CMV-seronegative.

The CDR3 nucleotides are TGCGCCAGCAGCTTGGCGACTAGCGGGAGGTACGAGCAGTACTTC. Its protein is CASSLATSGRYEQYF. The chain carries TRBV5-1 and TRBJ2-7, with 13 bases fitting TRBD2. The CDR3 runs to 15 residues. The V gene's germline CDR1 is SGHRS and CDR2 YFSETQ. V lost 0 bases, J lost 4 bases, and 1 base stayed unmatched.